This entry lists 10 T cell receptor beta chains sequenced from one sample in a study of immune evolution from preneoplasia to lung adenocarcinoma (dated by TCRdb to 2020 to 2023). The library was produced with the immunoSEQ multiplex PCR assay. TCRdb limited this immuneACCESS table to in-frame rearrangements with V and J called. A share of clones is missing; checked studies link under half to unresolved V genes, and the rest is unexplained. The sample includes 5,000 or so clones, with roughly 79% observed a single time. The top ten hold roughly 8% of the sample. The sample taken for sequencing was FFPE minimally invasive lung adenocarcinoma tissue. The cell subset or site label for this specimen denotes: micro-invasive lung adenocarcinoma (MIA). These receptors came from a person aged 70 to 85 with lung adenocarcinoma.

The CDR3 DNA reads TGTGCCAGCAGCTTAGGAACTAGCGGCATCCTTATAGGGCTCTACGAGCAGTACTTC. It specifies CASSLGTSGILIGLYEQYF. The chain has TRBV7-2 and TRBJ2-7; 8 bases map to TRBD2. Germline CDR1 is SGHTA and CDR2 is FQGNSA. This CDR3 spans 19 amino acids. Trimming at V came to 1 base and at J to 3 bases, leaving 17 bases not matched to a gene.

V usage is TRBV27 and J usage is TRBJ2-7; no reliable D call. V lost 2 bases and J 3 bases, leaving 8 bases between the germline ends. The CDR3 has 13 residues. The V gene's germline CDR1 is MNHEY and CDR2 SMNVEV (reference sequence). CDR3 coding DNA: TGTGCCAGCAGTTTAAAAGTTAGCTACGAGCAGTACTTC. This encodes CASSLKVSYEQYF.

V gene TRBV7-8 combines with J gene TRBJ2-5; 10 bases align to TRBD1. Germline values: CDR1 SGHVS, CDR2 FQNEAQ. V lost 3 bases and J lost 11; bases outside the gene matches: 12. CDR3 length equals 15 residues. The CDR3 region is CASSLTGQGISGQYF. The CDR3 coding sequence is TGTGCCAGCAGCTTGACGGGACAGGGGATAAGCGGGCAGTACTTC. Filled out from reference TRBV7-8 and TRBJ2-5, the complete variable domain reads GAGVSQSPRYKVAKRGQDVALRCDPISGHVSLFWYQQALGQGPEFLTYFQNEAQLDKSGLPSDRFFAERPEGSVSTLKIQRTQQEDSAVYLCASSLTGQGISGQYFGPGTRLLVL.

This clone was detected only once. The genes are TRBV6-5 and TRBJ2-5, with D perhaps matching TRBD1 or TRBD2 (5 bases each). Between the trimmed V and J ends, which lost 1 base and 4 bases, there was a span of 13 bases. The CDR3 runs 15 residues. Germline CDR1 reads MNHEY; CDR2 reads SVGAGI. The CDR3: CASSYFMRGRETQYF. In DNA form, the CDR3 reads TGTGCCAGCAGTTACTTCATGAGGGGCCGAGAGACCCAGTACTTC.

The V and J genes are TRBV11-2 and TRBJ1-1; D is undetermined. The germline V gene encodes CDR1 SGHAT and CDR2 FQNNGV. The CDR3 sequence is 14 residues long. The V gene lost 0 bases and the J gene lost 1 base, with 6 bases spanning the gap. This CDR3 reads CASSLDPGNTEAFF. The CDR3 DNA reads TGTGCCAGCAGCTTAGATCCTGGGAACACTGAAGCTTTCTTT.

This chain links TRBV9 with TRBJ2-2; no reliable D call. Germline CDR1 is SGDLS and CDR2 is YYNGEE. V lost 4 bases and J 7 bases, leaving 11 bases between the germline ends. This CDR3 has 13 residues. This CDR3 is CASSPTLGGELFF. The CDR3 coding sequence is TGTGCCAGCAGCCCCACATTGGGCGGGGAGCTGTTTTTT. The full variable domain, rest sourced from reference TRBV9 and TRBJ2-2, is DSGVTQTPKHLITATGQRVTLRCSPRSGDLSVYWYQQSLDQGLQFLIQYYNGEERAKGNILERFSAQQFPDLHSELNLSSLELGDSALYFCASSPTLGGELFFGEGSRLTVL.

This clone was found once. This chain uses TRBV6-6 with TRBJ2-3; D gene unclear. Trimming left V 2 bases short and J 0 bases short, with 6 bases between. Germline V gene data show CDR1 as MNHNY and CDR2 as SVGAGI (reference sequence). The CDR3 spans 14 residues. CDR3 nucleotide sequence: TGTGCCAGCAGTTACGGCTCTAGCACAGATACGCAGTATTTT. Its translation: CASSYGSSTDTQYF.

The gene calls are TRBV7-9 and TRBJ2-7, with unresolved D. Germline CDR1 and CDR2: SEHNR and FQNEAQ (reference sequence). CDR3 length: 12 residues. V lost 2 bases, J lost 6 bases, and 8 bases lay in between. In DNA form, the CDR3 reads TGTGCCAGCAGCTTATGGGAAGGCGAGCAGTACTTC. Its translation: CASSLWEGEQYF.

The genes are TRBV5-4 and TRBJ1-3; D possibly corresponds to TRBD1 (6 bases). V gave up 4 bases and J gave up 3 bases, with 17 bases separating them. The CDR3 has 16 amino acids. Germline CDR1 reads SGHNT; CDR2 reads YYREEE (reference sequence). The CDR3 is CASSQEQGNSGNTIYF. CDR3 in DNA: TGTGCCAGCAGCCAGGAACAGGGAAACAGTGGAAACACCATATATTTT.

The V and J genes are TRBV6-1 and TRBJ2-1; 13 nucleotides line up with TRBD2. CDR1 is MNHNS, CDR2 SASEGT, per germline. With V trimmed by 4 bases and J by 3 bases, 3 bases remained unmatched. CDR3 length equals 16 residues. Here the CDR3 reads CASSVGTSGIYNEQFF. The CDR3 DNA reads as TGTGCCAGCAGTGTCGGGACTAGCGGGATCTACAATGAGCAGTTCTTC.